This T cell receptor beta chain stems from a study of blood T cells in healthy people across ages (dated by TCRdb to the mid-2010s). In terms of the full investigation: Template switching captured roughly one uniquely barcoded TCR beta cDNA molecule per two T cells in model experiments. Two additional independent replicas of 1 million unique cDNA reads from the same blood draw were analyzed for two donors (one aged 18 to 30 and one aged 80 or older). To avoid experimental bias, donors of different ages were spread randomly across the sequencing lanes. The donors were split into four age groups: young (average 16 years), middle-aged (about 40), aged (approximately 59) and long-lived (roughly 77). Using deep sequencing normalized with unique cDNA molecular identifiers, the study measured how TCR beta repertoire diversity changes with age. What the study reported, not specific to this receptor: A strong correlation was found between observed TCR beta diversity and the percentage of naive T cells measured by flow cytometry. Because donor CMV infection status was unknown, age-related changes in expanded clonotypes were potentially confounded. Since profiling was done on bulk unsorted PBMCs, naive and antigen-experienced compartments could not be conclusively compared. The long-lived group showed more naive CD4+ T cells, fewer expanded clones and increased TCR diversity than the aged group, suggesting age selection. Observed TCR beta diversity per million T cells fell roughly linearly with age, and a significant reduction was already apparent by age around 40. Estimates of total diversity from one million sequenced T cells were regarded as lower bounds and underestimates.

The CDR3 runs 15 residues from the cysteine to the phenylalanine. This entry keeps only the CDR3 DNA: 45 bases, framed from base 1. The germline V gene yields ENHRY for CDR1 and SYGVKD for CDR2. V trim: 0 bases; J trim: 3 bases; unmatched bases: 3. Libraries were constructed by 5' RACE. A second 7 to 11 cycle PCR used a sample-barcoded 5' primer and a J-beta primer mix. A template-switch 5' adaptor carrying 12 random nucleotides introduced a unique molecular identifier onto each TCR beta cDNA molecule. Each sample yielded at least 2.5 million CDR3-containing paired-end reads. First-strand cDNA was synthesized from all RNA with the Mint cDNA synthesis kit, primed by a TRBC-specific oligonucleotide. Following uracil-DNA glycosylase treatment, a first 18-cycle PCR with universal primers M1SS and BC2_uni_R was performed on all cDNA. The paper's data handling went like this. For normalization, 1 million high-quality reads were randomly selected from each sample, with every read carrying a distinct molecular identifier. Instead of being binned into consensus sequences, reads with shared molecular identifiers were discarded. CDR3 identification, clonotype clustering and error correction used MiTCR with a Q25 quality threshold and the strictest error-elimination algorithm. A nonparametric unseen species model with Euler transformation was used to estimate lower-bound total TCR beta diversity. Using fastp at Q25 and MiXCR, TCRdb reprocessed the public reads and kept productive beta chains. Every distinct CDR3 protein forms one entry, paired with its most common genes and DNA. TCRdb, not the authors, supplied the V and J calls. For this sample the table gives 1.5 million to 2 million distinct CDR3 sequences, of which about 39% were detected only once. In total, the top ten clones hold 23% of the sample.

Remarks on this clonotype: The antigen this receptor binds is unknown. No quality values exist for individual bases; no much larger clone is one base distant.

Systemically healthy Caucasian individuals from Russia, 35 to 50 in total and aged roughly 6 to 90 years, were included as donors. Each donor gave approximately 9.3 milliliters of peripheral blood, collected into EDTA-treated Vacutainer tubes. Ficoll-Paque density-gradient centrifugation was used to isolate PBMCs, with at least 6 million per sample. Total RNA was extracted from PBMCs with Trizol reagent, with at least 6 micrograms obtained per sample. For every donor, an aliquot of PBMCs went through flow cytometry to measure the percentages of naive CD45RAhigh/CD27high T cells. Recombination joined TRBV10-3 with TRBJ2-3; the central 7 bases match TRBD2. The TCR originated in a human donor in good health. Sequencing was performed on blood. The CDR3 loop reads CAISESRGETDTQYF. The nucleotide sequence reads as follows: TGTGCCATCAGTGAGTCCCGGGGGGAGACAGATACGCAGTATTTT.